A selection of T cell receptor beta chains follows, all from one sample in a study of TIL therapy for anti-PD-1-resistant metastatic lung cancer. Only in-frame clones appear in the TCRdb table, and some are missing; sequencing was by immunoSEQ multiplex PCR. This sample has around 50,000 clones, with around 79% found just once. Sequencing used blood, obtained at baseline. The receptors were sampled from a person aged 25-85 years with non-small cell lung cancer. Both conserved end residues are part of each CDR3. A D gene is named only where the DNA matches it firmly. Clone size appears in some rows only: once, few, many, or a class for an expanded clone.

TRBJ1-2 TRBD1 TRBV30 - CAWKLTGVYGYTF TGTGCCTGGAAGTTGACAGGGGTCTATGGCTACACCTTC
TRBJ2-3 TRBD2 TRBV7-2 once CASSFGLAEQDTQYF TGTGCCAGCAGCTTTGGACTAGCGGAACAGGATACGCAGTATTTT
TRBJ2-3 - TRBV13 few CASSLAAQSITDTQYF TGTGCCAGCAGCTTAGCAGCCCAGAGCATAACAGATACGCAGTATTTT
TRBJ1-1 TRBD1 TRBV7-2 once CASSFAGQVHTEAFF TGTGCCAGCAGCTTTGCTGGACAGGTTCACACTGAAGCTTTCTTT
TRBJ1-2 TRBD1 TRBV9 few CASSQGTASNYGYTF TGTGCCAGCAGCCAAGGGACAGCGTCTAACTATGGCTACACCTTC
TRBJ2-5 TRBD2 TRBV15 - CATSRSLSNLAGGETQYF TGTGCCACCAGCAGGTCCCTCTCGAACTTAGCGGGGGGAGAGACCCAGTACTTC
TRBJ2-7 - TRBV4-3 - CASSQDTGDGWSDEQYF TGCGCCAGCAGCCAAGATACGGGTGATGGGTGGAGCGACGAGCAGTACTTC
TRBJ2-5 - TRBV7-6 - CASSLGGYQETQYF TGTGCCAGCAGCTTAGGGGGGTACCAAGAGACCCAGTACTTC
TRBJ1-3 - TRBV28 few CASSFGADTIYF TGTGCCAGCAGTTTCGGGGCAGACACCATATATTTT
TRBJ1-4 - TRBV5-1 - CASSPQGQGTNEKLFF TGCGCCAGCAGCCCCCAGGGACAAGGCACTAATGAAAAACTGTTTTTT
TRBJ2-7 - TRBV4-2 - CASSRGGLYEQYF TGTGCCAGCAGCAGGGGGGGCCTCTACGAGCAGTACTTC
TRBJ1-6 - TRBV4-3 few CASSQEDYGASPLHF TGCGCCAGCAGCCAAGAGGACTACGGGGCATCACCCCTCCACTTT
TRBJ2-6 - TRBV15 - CATSREGISGANVLTF TGTGCCACCAGCAGAGAAGGGATATCTGGGGCCAACGTCCTGACTTTC
TRBJ2-7 - TRBV9 - CANTPFFGPYEQYF TGTGCCAACACCCCCTTTTTCGGCCCCTACGAGCAGTACTTC
TRBJ2-7 TRBD2 TRBV2 - CASSEVASGEGEQYF TGTGCCAGCAGTGAAGTGGCTAGCGGGGAGGGCGAGCAGTACTTC
TRBJ2-3 TRBD1 TRBV27 - CASSLRDRGADTQYF TGTGCCAGCAGTTTAAGGGACAGGGGGGCAGATACGCAGTATTTT
TRBJ2-7 - TRBV7-9 - CASSPEGWQYEQYF TGTGCCAGCAGCCCGGAGGGGTGGCAATACGAGCAGTACTTC
TRBJ2-2 - TRBV7-2 - CASSFAAGSGELFF TGTGCCAGCAGCTTCGCCGCCGGATCTGGGGAGCTGTTTTTT
TRBJ1-6 - TRBV7-9 few CASSLEGGSSPLHF TGTGCCAGCAGCTTAGAAGGGGGGAGTTCACCCCTCCACTTT
TRBJ1-1 TRBD1 TRBV20-1 once CSYTGAREAFF TGCAGTTATACAGGGGCTCGGGAAGCTTTCTTT
TRBJ2-7 - TRBV6-5 - CASSGGGGPSYEQYF TGTGCCAGCTCCGGAGGGGGGGGGCCCTCCTACGAGCAGTACTTC
TRBJ2-5 - TRBV6-1 - CASSERDTRETQYF TGTGCCAGCAGTGAGCGGGACACTCGAGAGACCCAGTACTTC
TRBJ1-1 - TRBV4-2 - CASSQTRNTEAFF TGTGCCAGCAGCCAGACAAGGAACACTGAAGCTTTCTTT
TRBJ2-1 TRBD2 TRBV29-1 - CSVSGVGPWHFF TGCAGCGTTAGCGGGGTGGGGCCCTGGCACTTCTTC
TRBJ1-5 - TRBV18 - CASSFEQAINQPQHF TGTGCCAGCTCATTTGAGCAGGCGATCAATCAGCCCCAGCATTTT
TRBJ2-7 - TRBV6-1 few CATGNYEQYF TGTGCCACGGGGAACTACGAGCAGTACTTC
TRBJ1-5 - TRBV28 - CALNPINQPQHF TGTGCCTTGAATCCCATCAATCAGCCCCAGCATTTT
TRBJ2-1 TRBD1 TRBV5-6 - CASSFGDRAYNEQFF TGTGCCAGCAGCTTTGGGGACAGAGCCTACAATGAGCAGTTCTTC
TRBJ1-6 - TRBV5-1 few CASSLGSSYNSPLHF TGCGCCAGCAGCTTGGGCAGCTCCTATAATTCACCCCTCCACTTT
TRBJ1-1 - TRBV7-9 - CASIGGMNTEAFF TGTGCCAGCATTGGGGGAATGAACACTGAAGCTTTCTTT
TRBJ1-1 - TRBV2 - CASSERYMNTEAFF TGTGCCAGCAGTGAACGATATATGAACACTGAAGCTTTCTTT
TRBJ1-3 - TRBV11-3 - CASSLGGSGNTIYF TGTGCCAGCAGCTTAGGAGGGTCTGGAAACACCATATATTTT
TRBJ2-5 - TRBV20-1 - CSAGRQETQYF TGCAGTGCGGGAAGACAAGAGACCCAGTACTTC
TRBJ1-1 - TRBV28 - CASSSSSEAFF TGTGCCAGCAGTTCCTCGAGTGAAGCTTTCTTT
TRBJ2-4 TRBD1 TRBV2 once CASEDRSLAKNIQYF TGTGCCAGCGAGGACAGGTCATTAGCCAAAAACATTCAGTACTTC
TRBJ1-5 - TRBV9 few CASSVGEAGNQPQHF TGTGCCAGCAGCGTTGGGGAGGCGGGCAATCAGCCCCAGCATTTT
TRBJ2-1 TRBD2 TRBV7-2 once CASSFMGLADEQFF TGTGCCAGCAGCTTTATGGGACTAGCCGATGAGCAGTTCTTC
TRBJ1-5 - TRBV19 - CASSIEASQVQPQHF TGTGCCAGTAGTATAGAAGCCAGCCAAGTTCAGCCCCAGCATTTT
TRBJ2-2 - TRBV6-1 - CASISSGRELFF TGTGCCAGCATCTCCTCGGGGAGGGAGCTGTTTTTT
TRBJ2-3 - TRBV11-2 - CASSFFVLTDTQYF TGTGCCAGCAGCTTCTTTGTCTTGACAGATACGCAGTATTTT
TRBJ1-5 - TRBV6-6 - CASSYSGEPQHF TGTGCCAGCAGTTACTCTGGTGAGCCCCAGCATTTT
TRBJ1-4 - TRBV28 few CASSITSTNEKLFF TGTGCCAGCAGTATCACCTCAACTAATGAAAAACTGTTTTTT
TRBJ1-5 TRBD1 TRBV19 - CASSNRGPQEPQHF TGTGCCAGTAGTAACAGGGGGCCACAGGAGCCCCAGCATTTT
TRBJ2-7 TRBD1 TRBV5-4 few CASTPGTGTGRYEQYF TGTGCCAGCACCCCAGGGACCGGGACAGGGCGCTACGAGCAGTACTTC
TRBJ1-1 - TRBV2 - CASSEAGQRAFF TGTGCCAGCAGTGAAGCAGGTCAGAGGGCTTTCTTT
TRBJ1-1 - TRBV7-9 few CASSLARNMNTEAFF TGTGCCAGCAGCTTAGCCCGGAACATGAACACTGAAGCTTTCTTT